This TCR beta chain was sequenced during a study of PD-1 blockade in classical Hodgkin lymphoma (dated by TCRdb to between 2020 and 2021). Regarding the study in general: Nivolumab dosing was 3 mg/kg intravenously every 2 weeks, continuing until either disease progression or unacceptable toxicity. To define a peripheral blood immune signature of response to PD-1 blockade in classical Hodgkin lymphoma, the study combined TCR beta sequencing with CyTOF.

In the case of this clone: What this receptor recognizes is not known. No much larger clone is present one base from it, and per-base qualities are unavailable.

Genomic DNA was extracted with the Qiagen DNeasy kit from unsorted PBMCs and from negatively selected CD4+ and CD8+ fractions. TCR beta CDR3 regions were subjected to amplification by immunoSEQ multiplex PCR with primers that anneal to V and J segments. A synthetic immune receptor repertoire was used to minimize amplification bias, and any residual bias was removed computationally once sequencing was done. Concerning the study's data processing: Repertoire diversity was quantified as the Shannon entropy index using custom Python scripts. Unsorted, CD4+ and CD8+ repertoires were examined separately, except in combined analyses, for which CD4+ and CD8+ sequences were merged in silico. A clone counted as expanded when the clone's frequency after treatment rose at least 2-fold relative to C1D1, and clones undetected at baseline were given a pseudocount of 0.5. Clones with 0 or 1 copy at C1D1 were classified as singleton clones, and clones with 2 or more copies were classified as non-singleton clones. By matching protein sequences in sorted samples from the same patient, clones expanded in unsorted samples were annotated as CD4+, CD8+ or unknown. Wilcoxon tests were applied to paired samples to test diversity changes from C1D1 to C4D1. The table comes from immuneACCESS by way of TCRdb, which keeps in-frame sequences with V and J called. Part of the clones is missing from these tables; in studies checked, under half for an unresolved V gene and the rest for unknown reasons. The DNA gave D and trimming, while V, J and clone size come from that table. Recorded for this sample are about 8,100 clones; approximately 80% of them occurred a single time. The ten largest clonotypes hold roughly 26% of the sample.

The time point label of this sample denotes: cycle 4 day 1 (C4D1), after 6 weeks of nivolumab. Every trial patient had relapsed following autologous stem cell transplantation, and prior brentuximab vedotin exposure was what differed among cohorts A, B and C. A Miltenyi CD8+ T cell isolation kit was used for magnetic negative selection to purify CD8+ T cells from thawed PBMCs. The trial cohort included 55 to 65 patients with relapsed/refractory classical Hodgkin lymphoma, and each patient had a best overall response of complete response, partial response or progressive disease. In the multi-cohort phase II CheckMate 205 trial, trial patients received single-agent nivolumab. An independent review committee assessed best overall response by applying the 2007 International Working Group response criteria. Trial PBMCs were collected immediately before nivolumab initiation (C1D1) and during therapy at cycle 2 day 1 and cycle 4 day 1. Peripheral blood was collected in 8 mL Vacutainer Cell Preparation Tubes, from which PBMCs were isolated by centrifugation and then cryopreserved. Purified CD4+ and CD8+ fractions were prepared only for cases with an additional available PBMC sample. Magnetically labelled cells were removed on LS columns in a quadroMACS separator, and the flow-through was retained as the purified fraction.

The paper as a whole reports these results and caveats: Patients starting nivolumab less than 1 year after ASCT had lower diversity and were excluded from later analyses to avoid confounding by immune reconstitution. The study covered only a single clinical trial cohort, and the causes of the repertoire differences, possibly disease activity or prior therapy, were still not defined. Trial patients achieving complete response had baseline diversity similar to newly diagnosed patients, whereas partial responders and progressors had significantly lower diversity. A significant rise by C4D1 was seen in CD4+ but not CD8+ TCR diversity (p=0.0027 vs p=0.16), with the rise being most apparent in complete responders (p=0.02). Baseline TCR diversity was reported to be lower in newly diagnosed patients than in healthy donors, and even lower in relapsed/refractory patients.

This clonotype was obtained from a human donor with classical Hodgkin lymphoma. The sequencing here drew on CD8+ T cells from blood, taken before the fourth cycle of nivolumab.

For the CDR3, the sequence is CASSPSWETQYF. The DNA reads as follows: TGTGCCAGCTCACCTTCTTGGGAGACCCAGTACTTC. Rearrangement joined TRBV18 to TRBJ2-5; the D gene cannot be resolved reliably. CDR1 and CDR2, per the germline V gene, are KGHSH and LQKENI. V loses 3 bases of germline sequence and J loses 5 bases, and the interval between the two ends is 7 bases. The CDR3 spans 12 residues, from the cysteine through the phenylalanine. Of all the DNA, just the CDR3 is kept, 36 bases in frame from base 1.